The T cell receptor beta chain under discussion was sequenced for a study of vaccination and CD4 T cells after COVID-19. The Oncomine TCR Beta short-read assay was what sequenced the DNA obtained from cultured CD4+ T cells. TCRdb reprocessed the PCR reads with MiXCR, giving one entry per CDR3 protein. The sample yields about 2,700 distinct CDR3 sequences, roughly 43% seen once. Remarks on this clonotype: Its specificity is not known.

CDR3 size: 13 residues. V shed 3 bases and J shed 5 bases, with 8 bases lying between them. Germline assignment: CDR1 SGHTA and CDR2 FQGNSA. Treatment noted: roughly 10-day PBMC culture with coronavirus spike peptide pools or control peptides (ViraFEST assay). The unexposed donor gave CD4+ T cells before the COVID-19 pandemic (2011-2018). Isolation of CD4+ T cells by negative selection took place after 10 days of culture. Specimen: CD4+ T cells from blood, cultured in vitro. The TCR originated in a human donor in good health. The chain carries TRBV7-2 and TRBJ1-5; the D is unclear. The CDR3 region has the DNA TGTGCCAGCAGCTTGGGCAGAGATCAGCCCCAGCATTTT. Amino acid sequence: CASSLGRDQPQHF.